The T cell receptor beta chain described here comes from a study of beta chain features in type 1 diabetes. The study reverse transcribed the entire isolated RNA, so it sequenced expressed TCRB transcripts. Repertoires were generated with immunoSEQ multiplex PCR, while TCRdb's copy carries only in-frame clones and drops some. The sample yields some 410,000 clones, approximately 15% seen once. This clone has only a few counts. The CDR3 spans 13 residues. CDR1 MNHNY and CDR2 SVGAGI come from the germline V gene (reference sequence). Trimming removed 3 bases at V and 15 bases at J, with 18 bases between.

The source material was naive CD4+ T cells from blood. J is TRBJ2-1 and V is TRBV6-6; possibly TRBD1 or TRBD2 for D (6 bases each). This receptor was identified in a man aged 30 to 45 in good health. The CDR3: CASSYDMRGVWFF. CDR3 bases: TGTGCCAGCAGTTATGATATGAGGGGGGTATGGTTCTTC.